Listed below are T cell receptor beta chains from one sample, sequenced in a study of T cells after yellow fever vaccination. Each CDR3 protein is one row after TCRdb ran MiXCR on the 5' RACE reads. Of some 300,000 distinct CDR3 sequences in the sample, around 3.6% are singletons; the top ten hold about a quarter. The sample in question was PBMCs, obtained on the day of the yellow fever booster vaccination. The origin of the receptors is a man younger than 30 who received the YFV17D yellow fever vaccine. The CDR3 runs from the conserved cysteine through the conserved F or W. A D gene is named only where the DNA matches it firmly. Clone size is given for some rows only: seen once, a few or many times, or a class if the clone is expanded.

V	D	J	size	DNA	CDR3
TRBV20-1	TRBD2	TRBJ2-3	many	TGCAGTGCTAGAGGGGACAGCGGGGGGGCCGATACGCAGTATTTT	CSARGDSGGADTQYF
TRBV5-1	TRBD1	TRBJ2-5	many	TGCGCCAGCAGCGGGACAGGGACAGAAGAGACCCAGTACTTC	CASSGTGTEETQYF
TRBV4-2	TRBD2	TRBJ2-1	NA	TGTGCCAGCAGCCAAGATCGGGCAGCGGGGGGCAATGAGCAGTTCTTC	CASSQDRAAGGNEQFF
TRBV21-1	NA	TRBJ1-5	many	NA	CASWADGNQPQHF
TRBV4-2	NA	TRBJ1-3	few	TGTGCCAGCAGCCAAGGGTCGAACACCATATATTTT	CASSQGSNTIYF
TRBV19	NA	TRBJ2-3	few	TGTGCCAGTAGACTCAGCGGGGATACGCAGTATTTT	CASRLSGDTQYF
TRBV4-3	NA	TRBJ2-6	many	TGCGCCAGCAGCCAACAGGGCTCTGGGGCCAACGTCCTGACTTTC	CASSQQGSGANVLTF
TRBV6-5	NA	TRBJ1-1	NA	TGTGCCAGCAGTCCGCCTATCGGAACTGAAGCTTTCTTT	CASSPPIGTEAFF
TRBV29-1	NA	TRBJ2-1	many	TGCAGCGTTACCTTAGGTGAGCAGTTCTTC	CSVTLGEQFF
TRBV7-2	TRBD1	TRBJ2-7	few	TGTGCCAGCAGCTTACAGGGGGCGAACGAGCAGTACTTC	CASSLQGANEQYF
TRBV6-6	NA	TRBJ1-5	many	TGTGCCAGCAGATCCCCTATCTTGAAAAGGAGGGGCAATCAGCCCCAGCATTTT	CASRSPILKRRGNQPQHF
TRBV4-2	NA	TRBJ1-2	many	TGTGCCAGCAGCCACTGGGGACATGGCTACACCTTC	CASSHWGHGYTF
TRBV9	NA	TRBJ1-6	few	TGTGCCAGCAGTACTAGTCCGACCCATAATTCACCCCTCCACTTT	CASSTSPTHNSPLHF
TRBV5-1	NA	TRBJ1-1	many	TGCGCCAGCAGCTTCTTGGGAACGGGGACTGAAGCTTTCTTT	CASSFLGTGTEAFF
TRBV29-1	TRBD1	TRBJ2-4	NA	TGCAGCGCCGGGACAGGGGACACCAAAAACATTCAGTACTTC	CSAGTGDTKNIQYF
TRBV20-1	NA	TRBJ2-7	few	TGCAGTGCTAGCCTATTCGGGACACTCACCTACGAGCAGTACTTC	CSASLFGTLTYEQYF
TRBV10-3	NA	TRBJ1-2	few	TGTGCCATCGGGGCAGGGAAAGATGGCTACACCTTC	CAIGAGKDGYTF
TRBV18	TRBD1	TRBJ1-2	NA	TGTGCCAGCTCTCCTGGACAGGGACTATATGGCTACACCTTC	CASSPGQGLYGYTF
TRBV5-1	TRBD1	TRBJ1-1	NA	TGCGCCAGCAGCTTAAAGGGGACAGGGACTGAAGCTTTCTTT	CASSLKGTGTEAFF